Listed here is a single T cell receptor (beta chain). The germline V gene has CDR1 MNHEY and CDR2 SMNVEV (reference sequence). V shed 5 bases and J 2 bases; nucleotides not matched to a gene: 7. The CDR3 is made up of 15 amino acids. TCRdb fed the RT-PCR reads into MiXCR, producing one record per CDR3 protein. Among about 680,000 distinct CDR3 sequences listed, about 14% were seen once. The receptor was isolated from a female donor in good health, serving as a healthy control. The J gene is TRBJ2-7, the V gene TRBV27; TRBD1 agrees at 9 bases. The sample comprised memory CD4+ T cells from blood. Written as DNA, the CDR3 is TGTGCCAGCAGTACCCGGGGACAGGGTCCCTACGAGCAGTACTTC. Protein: CASSTRGQGPYEQYF.